Below are 21 T cell receptor beta chains sequenced from a single sample in a study of human T cells and chemical hapten exposure. Via MiXCR, TCRdb re-called the RACE reads, giving one row per CDR3 protein. The sample has 80,000 to 95,000 distinct CDR3 sequences; roughly 12% are singletons. Time point described: patch test 2, 6 weeks after DPC sensitization. The treatment denotes: therapeutic diphenylcyclopropenone sensitization with weekly scalp DPC. The specimen comprised whole blood, sampled in connection with sensitization to the hapten diphenylcyclopropenone (DPC). These receptors originate from a man aged 18 to 35 with alopecia areata. Some clones in this sample may be carry-over from other donors' samples.

This clonotype was seen many times. The V call is TRBV11-2, the J call TRBJ1-4, with 9 bases matching TRBD1. The trim removed 3 bases at V and 8 bases at J, leaving 7 bases unmatched. CDR1 SGHAT and CDR2 FQNNGV come from the germline V gene. The CDR3 has 15 residues. This CDR3 is CASSFLDRGTEKLFF. In DNA form, the CDR3 reads TGTGCCAGCAGCTTTTTGGACAGGGGTACGGAAAAACTGTTTTTT.

This clonotype was seen more than once but under ten times. V and J are TRBV20-1 and TRBJ1-5; possible D gene TRBD1, 5 bases. The CDR3 loop spans 13 amino acids. Germline CDR1 reads DFQATT; CDR2 reads SNEGSKA (reference sequence). The V end was cut by 2 bases, the J end by 2 bases, with 7 bases between. DNA for the CDR3: TGCAGTGCTAGACCGGGGCGCAATCAGCCCCAGCATTTT. It is translated as CSARPGRNQPQHF.

This clonotype was seen repeatedly, ten times or more. The V gene is TRBV12-3 or TRBV12-4, the J gene TRBJ1-2; D call uncertain. Trimming cost V 3 bases and J 2 bases, with 10 bases left between them. The CDR3 spans 14 residues. CDR3 region: CASSFWAGNYGYTF. CDR3 in DNA: TGTGCCAGCAGTTTCTGGGCAGGCAACTATGGCTACACCTTC.

This clonotype has at least ten counts. The chain carries TRBV19 and TRBJ1-6; D unresolved. Germline CDR1 reads LNHDA; CDR2 reads SQIVND (reference sequence). The V end was cut by 1 base, the J end by 2 bases, with 12 bases between. This CDR3 has 17 residues. The CDR3 reads CASSIGYKNAYNSPLHF. CDR3 nucleotides: TGTGCCAGTAGTATAGGTTACAAGAACGCCTATAATTCACCCCTCCACTTT.

This clonotype was counted between two and nine times. The chain links TRBV7-9 to TRBJ1-6; D gene unclear. Trimming stripped 2 bases from V and 10 bases from J, with 9 bases between. Germline-derived CDR1 and CDR2 are SEHNR and FQNEAQ (reference sequence). The CDR3 covers 13 residues. CDR3 protein: CASSLSVESPLHF. In DNA, the CDR3 is TGTGCCAGCAGCTTATCGGTGGAATCACCCCTCCACTTT.

This chain connects TRBV5-5 to TRBJ1-5; the D gene is possibly TRBD1 (6 bases). Germline loops: CDR1 SGHKS, CDR2 YYEKEE (reference sequence). V gave up 4 bases and J gave up 4 bases, with 15 bases separating them. The CDR3 length is 15 residues. CDR3 protein: CASSIIQGGNQPQHF. The CDR3 DNA sequence: TGTGCCAGCAGCATAATACAGGGAGGGAATCAGCCCCAGCATTTT.

Concerning this clonotype itself: This could be a read error, since a much larger clone is one nucleotide away. The chain joins TRBV7-2 to TRBJ2-1; TRBD2 matches 12 bases. From germline, CDR1 is SGHTA and CDR2 FQGNSA. This CDR3 spans 17 amino acids. Here the CDR3 reads CASGLVTSGGHYNEQFF. The CDR3 nucleotides read TGTGCCAGCGGCTTAGTGACTAGCGGGGGCCACTACAATGAGCAGTTCTTC.

The gene calls are TRBV9 and TRBJ2-1; 7 bases line up with TRBD1. The length of the CDR3 is 15 residues. Germline CDR1 reads SGDLS; CDR2 reads YYNGEE. V was pared by 4 bases and J by 3 bases, with 7 bases of the junction left unmatched. The CDR3 loop reads CASSPPTGFYNEQFF. DNA of the CDR3: TGTGCCAGCAGCCCCCCGACAGGGTTCTACAATGAGCAGTTCTTC. The full variable domain, with the rest looked up from reference TRBV9 and TRBJ2-1, is DSGVTQTPKHLITATGQRVTLRCSPRSGDLSVYWYQQSLDQGLQFLIQYYNGEERAKGNILERFSAQQFPDLHSELNLSSLELGDSALYFCASSPPTGFYNEQFFGPGTRLTVL.

In its sample, this clonotype was seen a few times. This chain uses TRBV18 with TRBJ1-2, with D hard to call. Trimming left V 0 bases short and J 2 bases short, with 13 bases between. This CDR3 region has 16 residues. Germline lookup yields CDR1 KGHSH and CDR2 LQKENI. In nucleotides, the CDR3 is TGTGCCAGCTCACCACCGGTCTGGGGATCCAACTATGGCTACACCTTC. It translates to CASSPPVWGSNYGYTF. Looking up the rest from reference TRBV18 and TRBJ1-2 gives the full variable domain: NAGVMQNPRHLVRRRGQEARLRCSPMKGHSHVYWYRQLPEEGLKFMVYLQKENIIDESGMPKERFSAEFPKEGPSILRIQQVVRGDSAAYFCASSPPVWGSNYGYTFGSGTRLTVV.

This clonotype was found a few times. This CDR3 reads CASSLTWDSNSPLHF. The DNA for the CDR3 is TGTGCCAGCAGTTTAACTTGGGACAGTAATTCACCCCTCCACTTT. The chain recombines TRBV27 with TRBJ1-6, with 7 positions matching TRBD1. CDR1 MNHEY and CDR2 SMNVEV come from the germline V gene (reference sequence). The CDR3 covers 15 residues. V gave up 2 bases and J gave up 6 bases; unmatched junction bases: 4.

This clonotype has a handful of counts. The CDR3 DNA is TGTGCCACACGACAGGGCACAGATACGCAGTATTTT. As protein: CATRQGTDTQYF. V and J are TRBV6-2 or TRBV6-3 and TRBJ2-3, with D perhaps TRBD1 (6 bases). The V end lost 10 bases, the J end lost 1 base, and 9 bases lay between the germline ends. The germline V gene encodes CDR1 MNHEY and CDR2 SVGEGT. The CDR3 is 12 residues long.

As to this clonotype: The junction departs from the called germline gene at one end, perhaps through a read error. The chain employs TRBV5-4 and TRBJ1-6; D is unclear. Germline assignment: CDR1 SGHNT and CDR2 YYREEE (reference sequence). The CDR3 is 14 residues long. DNA for the CDR3: TGTGTCAGCAGCAACGAAGCCGATAATTCACCCCTCCACTTT. The encoded protein is CVSSNEADNSPLHF.

This clonotype has only a few counts. This chain links TRBV5-1 with TRBJ1-1; D unclear. Germline V lookup: CDR1 SGHRS, CDR2 YFSETQ. This CDR3 comprises 16 residues. Trimming pared 0 bases from V and 0 bases from J, leaving 12 bases between. The CDR3 here is CASSLVVGRMNTEAFF. For the CDR3, the DNA is TGCGCCAGCAGCTTGGTAGTCGGGCGGATGAACACTGAAGCTTTCTTT.

There are many counts of this clonotype. J is TRBJ1-2 and V is TRBV6-4, with TRBD1 matching 7 bases. V trimming: 5 bases; J trimming: 6 bases; junction bases outside the gene matches: 12. This CDR3 has 15 residues. In germline, CDR1 is MRHNA, CDR2 SNTAGT. In DNA, the CDR3 is TGTGCCAGCAGTCCATCGCGGGACAGCCTTCATGGCTACACCTTC. It codes for CASSPSRDSLHGYTF.

The chain combines TRBV27 with TRBJ2-3; D unresolved. Germline V CDR1 and CDR2: MNHEY, SMNVEV (reference sequence). This CDR3 spans 9 amino acids. With 6 bases removed from V and 6 bases from J, the gap between germline ends came to 1 base. The CDR3 reads CASRDTQYF. As DNA, the CDR3 is TGTGCCAGCAGGGATACGCAGTATTTT.

V is TRBV6-2 or TRBV6-3 and J is TRBJ1-6; TRBD1 might be the D (5 bases). The V end was cut by 0 bases, the J end by 7 bases, with 13 bases between. This CDR3 is 16 amino acids long. Looked up from germline, CDR1 is MNHEY and CDR2 is SVGEGT. The CDR3 nucleotides are TGTGCCAGCAGTTACTCGGTGGGGCTAGGAAATTCACCCCTCCACTTT. Protein product: CASSYSVGLGNSPLHF.

This clonotype was counted many times. The V gene is TRBV4-1, the J gene TRBJ2-7, with a weak D call TRBD1 (6 bases). Trimming left V 2 bases short and J 0 bases short, with 11 bases between. Germline V lookup: CDR1 MGHRA, CDR2 YSYEKL. CDR3 length: 15 residues. Here the CDR3 DNA reads TGCGCCAGCAGCCAAAGTTGGACAGCCTCCTACGAGCAGTACTTC. Encoded protein: CASSQSWTASYEQYF.

This chain uses TRBV4-1 with TRBJ2-5; no reliable D call. CDR3 size: 12 residues. CDR1 and CDR2 (germline): MGHRA, YSYEKL. V was cut by 3 bases and J by 7 bases, with 9 bases left in between. Here the CDR3 reads CASSHPWGTQYF. CDR3 DNA: TGCGCCAGCAGCCACCCCTGGGGGACCCAGTACTTC.

CDR3 sequence: CASSQGTDTDTQYF. DNA for the CDR3: TGTGCCAGCAGTCAGGGGACAGACACAGATACGCAGTATTTT. This chain uses TRBV6-2 or TRBV6-3 with TRBJ2-3; 7 bases align to TRBD1. The CDR3 runs 14 residues. Trimming removed 5 bases from V and 2 bases from J; junction bases left unmatched: 4. Per the germline V gene, CDR1 is MNHEY and CDR2 is SVGEGT.

V usage is TRBV7-2 and J usage is TRBJ2-2; TRBD2 aligns across 7 bases. Per germline, CDR1 SGHTA and CDR2 FQGNSA. This CDR3 contains 16 residues. The ends lost 3 bases at V and 0 bases at J; junction bases unmatched: 4. The CDR3 region is CASSLASGANTGELFF. DNA of the CDR3: TGTGCCAGCAGCTTGGCTAGCGGCGCGAACACCGGGGAGCTGTTTTTT. Based on the CDR3 plus reference TRBV7-2 and TRBJ2-2, the full variable domain is GAGVSQSPSNKVTEKGKDVELRCDPISGHTALYWYRQSLGQGLEFLIYFQGNSAPDKSGLPSDRFSAERTGGSVSTLTIQRTQQEDSAVYLCASSLASGANTGELFFGEGSRLTVL.

This clonotype came up many times. V is TRBV7-6 and J is TRBJ1-2; D is undetermined. This CDR3 is built from 17 residues. Germline V CDR1 and CDR2: SGHVS, FNYEAQ. Trimming left V 3 bases short and J 2 bases short, with 19 bases between. This chain's CDR3 is CASSFFLKGRLNYGYTF. CDR3 bases: TGTGCCAGCAGCTTTTTCCTCAAGGGCAGGCTCAACTATGGCTACACCTTC.